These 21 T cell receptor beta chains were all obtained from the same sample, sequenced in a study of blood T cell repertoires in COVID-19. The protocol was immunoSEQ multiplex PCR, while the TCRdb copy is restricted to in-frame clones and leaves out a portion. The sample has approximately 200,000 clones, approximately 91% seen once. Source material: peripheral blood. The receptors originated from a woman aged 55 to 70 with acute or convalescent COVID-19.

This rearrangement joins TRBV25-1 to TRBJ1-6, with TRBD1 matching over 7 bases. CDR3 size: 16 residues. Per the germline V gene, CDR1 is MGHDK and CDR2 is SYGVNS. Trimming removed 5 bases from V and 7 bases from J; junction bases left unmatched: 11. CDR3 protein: CASSTPGTVGNSPLHF. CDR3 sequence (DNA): TGTGCCAGCAGTACTCCCGGGACAGTGGGCAATTCACCCCTCCACTTT. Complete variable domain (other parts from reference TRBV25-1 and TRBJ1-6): EADIYQTPRYLVIGTGKKITLECSQTMGHDKMYWYQQDPGMELHLIHYSYGVNSTEKGDLSSESTVSRIRTEHFPLTLESARPSHTSQYLCASSTPGTVGNSPLHFGNGTRLTVT.

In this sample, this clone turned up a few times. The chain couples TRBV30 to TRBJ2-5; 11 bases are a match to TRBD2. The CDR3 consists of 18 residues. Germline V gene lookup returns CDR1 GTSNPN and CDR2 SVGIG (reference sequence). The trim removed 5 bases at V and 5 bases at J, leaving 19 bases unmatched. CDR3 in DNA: TGTGCCTGGGGGACCACGCGGCTAGCGGGAGGTCGAAGGGAGACCCAGTACTTC. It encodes CAWGTTRLAGGRRETQYF.

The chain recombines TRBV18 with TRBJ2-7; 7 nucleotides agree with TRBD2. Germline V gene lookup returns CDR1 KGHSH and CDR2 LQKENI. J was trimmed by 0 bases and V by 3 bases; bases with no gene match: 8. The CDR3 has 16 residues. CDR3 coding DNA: TGTGCCAGCTCACCTCTACCTAGCGGAAGCTCCTACGAGCAGTACTTC. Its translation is CASSPLPSGSSYEQYF.

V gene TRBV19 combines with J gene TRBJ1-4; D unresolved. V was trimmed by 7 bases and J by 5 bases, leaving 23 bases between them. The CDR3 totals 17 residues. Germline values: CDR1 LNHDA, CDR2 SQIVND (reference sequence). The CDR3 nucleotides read TGTGCCAGTACTAAGAGGGCAAGGGTGGAGACCAATGAAAAACTGTTTTTT. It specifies CASTKRARVETNEKLFF.

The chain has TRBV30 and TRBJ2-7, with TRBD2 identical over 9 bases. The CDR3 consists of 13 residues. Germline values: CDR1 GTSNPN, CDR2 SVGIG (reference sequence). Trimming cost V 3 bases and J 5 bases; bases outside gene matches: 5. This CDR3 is CAWRSSGRNEQYF. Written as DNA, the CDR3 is TGTGCCTGGAGATCCAGCGGGAGGAACGAGCAGTACTTC.

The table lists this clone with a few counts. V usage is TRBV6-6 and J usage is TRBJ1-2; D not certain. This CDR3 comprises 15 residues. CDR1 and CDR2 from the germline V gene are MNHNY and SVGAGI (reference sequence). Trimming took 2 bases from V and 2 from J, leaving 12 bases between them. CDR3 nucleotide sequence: TGTGCCAGCAGTTACCGGGAACCCTTCAACTATGGCTACACCTTC. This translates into CASSYREPFNYGYTF.

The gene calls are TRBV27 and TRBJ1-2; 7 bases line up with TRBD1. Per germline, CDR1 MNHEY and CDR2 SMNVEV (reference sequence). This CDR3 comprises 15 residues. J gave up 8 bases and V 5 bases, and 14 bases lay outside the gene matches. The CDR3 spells CASSPRQGVLGGYTF. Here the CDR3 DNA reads TGTGCCAGCAGTCCCCGACAGGGAGTTTTAGGGGGCTACACCTTC.

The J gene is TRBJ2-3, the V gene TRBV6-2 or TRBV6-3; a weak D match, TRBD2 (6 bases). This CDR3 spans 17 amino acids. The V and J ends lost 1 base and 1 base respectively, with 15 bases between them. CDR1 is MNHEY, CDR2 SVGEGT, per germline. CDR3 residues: CASSYFPRIAGTDTQYF. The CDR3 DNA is TGTGCCAGCAGTTACTTCCCAAGGATAGCGGGCACAGATACGCAGTATTTT.

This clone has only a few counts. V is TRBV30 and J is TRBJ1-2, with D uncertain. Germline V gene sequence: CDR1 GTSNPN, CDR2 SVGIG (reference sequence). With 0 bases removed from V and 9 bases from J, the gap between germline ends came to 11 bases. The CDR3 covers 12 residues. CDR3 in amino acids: CAWSVLRARYTF. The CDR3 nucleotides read TGTGCCTGGAGTGTACTCCGAGCCCGCTACACCTTC. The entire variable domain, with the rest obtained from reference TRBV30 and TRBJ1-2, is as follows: SQTIHQWPATLVQPVGSPLSLECTVEGTSNPNLYWYRQAAGRGLQLLFYSVGIGQISSEVPQNLSASRPQDRQFILSSKKLLLSDSGFYLCAWSVLRARYTFGSGTRLTVV.

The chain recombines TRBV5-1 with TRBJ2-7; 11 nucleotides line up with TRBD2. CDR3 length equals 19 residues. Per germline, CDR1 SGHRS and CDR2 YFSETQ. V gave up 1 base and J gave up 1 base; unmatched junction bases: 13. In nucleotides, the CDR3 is TGCGCCAGCAGCTTGAGGGGACAGGGAACTAGCGGGAGATCCTACGAGCAGTACTTC. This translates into CASSLRGQGTSGRSYEQYF.

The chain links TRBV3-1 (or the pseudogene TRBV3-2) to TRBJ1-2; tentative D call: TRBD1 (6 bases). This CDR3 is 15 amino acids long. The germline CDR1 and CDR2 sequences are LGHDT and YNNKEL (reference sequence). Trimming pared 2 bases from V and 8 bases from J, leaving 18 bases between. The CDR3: CASSQKGRGGEGYTF. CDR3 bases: TGTGCCAGCAGCCAAAAGGGCAGGGGAGGGGAAGGCTACACCTTC.

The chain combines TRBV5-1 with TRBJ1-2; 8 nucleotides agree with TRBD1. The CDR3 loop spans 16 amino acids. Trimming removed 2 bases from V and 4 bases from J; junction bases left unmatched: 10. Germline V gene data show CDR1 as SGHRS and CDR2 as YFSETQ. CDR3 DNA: TGCGCCAGCAGCTTACGGACGACAGGGGCCAGCTATGGCTACACCTTC. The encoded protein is CASSLRTTGASYGYTF.

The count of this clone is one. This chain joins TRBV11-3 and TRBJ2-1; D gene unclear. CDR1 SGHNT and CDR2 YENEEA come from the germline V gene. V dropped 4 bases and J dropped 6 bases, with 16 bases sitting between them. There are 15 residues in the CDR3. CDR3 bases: TGTGCCAGCAGCTCCTTCCCTATTCGTTTCAATGAGCAGTTCTTC. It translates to CASSSFPIRFNEQFF.

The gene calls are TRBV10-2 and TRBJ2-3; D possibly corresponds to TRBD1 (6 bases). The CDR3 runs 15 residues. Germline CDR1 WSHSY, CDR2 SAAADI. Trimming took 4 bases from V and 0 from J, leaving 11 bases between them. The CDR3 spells CASSGRQVSTDTQYF. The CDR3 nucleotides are TGCGCCAGCAGTGGGAGACAGGTTAGCACAGATACGCAGTATTTT.

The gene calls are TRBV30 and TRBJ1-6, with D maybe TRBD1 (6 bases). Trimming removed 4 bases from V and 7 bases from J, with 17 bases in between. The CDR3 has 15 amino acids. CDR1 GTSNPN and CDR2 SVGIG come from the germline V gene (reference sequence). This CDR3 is CAWNSRDTFNSPLHF. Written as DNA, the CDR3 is TGTGCCTGGAATTCCCGGGACACCTTCAATTCACCCCTCCACTTT.

In DNA form, the CDR3 reads TGTGCCAGCAGCCGAGGACAGGGAATCTATGGCTACACCTTC. Its protein product is CASSRGQGIYGYTF. V and J are TRBV27 and TRBJ1-2; TRBD1 matches 8 bases. Unmatched junction bases numbered 7, after V lost 6 bases and J lost 4 bases. The CDR3 sequence is 14 residues long. Looked up from germline, CDR1 is MNHEY and CDR2 is SMNVEV (reference sequence).

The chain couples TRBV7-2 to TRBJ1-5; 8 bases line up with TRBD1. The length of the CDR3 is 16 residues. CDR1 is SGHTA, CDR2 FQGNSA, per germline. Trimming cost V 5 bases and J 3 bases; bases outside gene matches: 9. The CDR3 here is CASSRARTGTNQPQHF. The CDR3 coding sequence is TGTGCCAGCAGCCGCGCGCGGACAGGGACCAATCAGCCCCAGCATTTT.

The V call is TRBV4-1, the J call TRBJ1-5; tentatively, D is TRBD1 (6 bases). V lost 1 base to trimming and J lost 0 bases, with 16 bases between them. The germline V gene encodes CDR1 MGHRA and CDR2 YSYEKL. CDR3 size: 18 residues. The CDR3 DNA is TGCGCCAGCAGCCAAGTCACGGGACAACGATATAGCAATCAGCCCCAGCATTTT. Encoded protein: CASSQVTGQRYSNQPQHF.

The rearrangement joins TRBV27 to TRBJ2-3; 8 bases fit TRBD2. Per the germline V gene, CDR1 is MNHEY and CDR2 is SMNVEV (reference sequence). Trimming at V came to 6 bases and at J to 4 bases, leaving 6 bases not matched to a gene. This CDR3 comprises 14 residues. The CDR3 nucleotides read TGTGCCAGCAGGCCGGGACTAGGTCCAGATACGCAGTATTTT. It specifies CASRPGLGPDTQYF.

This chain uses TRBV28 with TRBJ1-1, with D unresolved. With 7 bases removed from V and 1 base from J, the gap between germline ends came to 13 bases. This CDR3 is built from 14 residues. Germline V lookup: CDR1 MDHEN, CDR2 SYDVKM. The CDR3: CASTFIPGNTEAFF. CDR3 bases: TGTGCCAGCACCTTTATACCCGGGAACACTGAAGCTTTCTTT.

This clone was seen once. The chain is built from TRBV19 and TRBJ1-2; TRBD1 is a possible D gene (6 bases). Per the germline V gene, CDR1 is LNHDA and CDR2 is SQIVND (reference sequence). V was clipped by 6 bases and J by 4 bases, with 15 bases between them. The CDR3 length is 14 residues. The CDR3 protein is CASSPGQTAYGYTF. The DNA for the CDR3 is TGTGCCAGTAGCCCGGGACAAACGGCCTATGGCTACACCTTC.